Following are 18 T cell receptor beta chains from one sample sequenced in a study of shared clonotypes between healthy human individuals. The assay was immunoSEQ multiplex PCR, and TCRdb's table has in-frame clones only and misses some. The sample lists some 650,000 clones; roughly 97% were seen once. Input material: naive CD4+ T cells sorted from blood. The subset was: CD45RA+ positively selected. Receptors originate from a woman aged 25 to 39 in good health.

The rearrangement links TRBV19 to TRBJ2-7; maybe TRBD2 (5 bases). The germline V gene has CDR1 LNHDA and CDR2 SQIVND (reference sequence). The CDR3 has 15 residues. V was shortened by 1 base and J by 2 bases, with 12 bases between the two germline ends. The CDR3 region is CASSIVTSGAYEQYF. In DNA form, the CDR3 reads TGTGCCAGTAGTATAGTTACTAGTGGAGCCTACGAGCAGTACTTC.

The chain has TRBV6-5 and TRBJ2-5; 9 bases agree with TRBD1. J gave up 14 bases and V 2 bases, and 9 bases lay outside the gene matches. Germline CDR1 and CDR2: MNHEY and SVGAGI. This CDR3 is 13 amino acids long. CDR3 coding DNA: TGTGCCAGCAGTTACGCGGGGGACAGGGTGAGATACTTC. Translated: CASSYAGDRVRYF.

V gene TRBV7-8 combines with J gene TRBJ1-1; 7 nucleotides align to TRBD1. Germline V lookup: CDR1 SGHVS, CDR2 FQNEAQ. J lost 4 bases, V lost 3 bases, and 11 bases had no gene match. The CDR3 covers 16 residues. CDR3 DNA: TGTGCCAGCAGCTTTCGGGGCCCCCAGGGGGGCACTGAAGCTTTCTTT. This sequence encodes CASSFRGPQGGTEAFF.

V usage is TRBV11-2 and J usage is TRBJ2-7; no firm D call. This CDR3 has 12 residues. The V gene's germline CDR1 is SGHAT and CDR2 FQNNGV. V was cut by 0 bases and J by 2 bases, with 2 bases left in between. The CDR3 is CASSLDAYEQYF. CDR3 coding DNA: TGTGCCAGCAGCTTAGACGCCTACGAGCAGTACTTC.

The chain is built from TRBV27 and TRBJ1-5; 8 nucleotides line up with TRBD1. The CDR3 is made up of 14 amino acids. Germline V gives CDR1 MNHEY, CDR2 SMNVEV (reference sequence). V was pared by 9 bases and J by 1 base, with 5 bases of the junction left unmatched. CDR3 protein: CASGQGGSNQPQHF. CDR3 nucleotides: TGTGCCAGTGGACAGGGCGGGAGCAATCAGCCCCAGCATTTT.

V gene TRBV5-1 combines with J gene TRBJ2-5; possibly TRBD1 or TRBD2 for D (6 bases each). This CDR3 region has 15 residues. Trimming left V 0 bases short and J 2 bases short, with 11 bases between. Per the germline V gene, CDR1 is SGHRS and CDR2 is YFSETQ. Written as DNA, the CDR3 is TGCGCCAGCAGCTTGGGGGGGGCCGAGCAAGAGACCCAGTACTTC. This codes for CASSLGGAEQETQYF.

The V gene is TRBV19, the J gene TRBJ1-5; D is unclear. Trimming took 1 base from V and 6 from J, leaving 7 bases between them. Germline assignment: CDR1 LNHDA and CDR2 SQIVND (reference sequence). This CDR3 is 13 amino acids long. The CDR3 reads CASSIAKGQPQHF. In nucleotides, the CDR3 is TGTGCCAGTAGTATAGCTAAGGGTCAGCCCCAGCATTTT. The full variable domain, its missing parts supplied by reference TRBV19 and TRBJ1-5, is DGGITQSPKYLFRKEGQNVTLSCEQNLNHDAMYWYRQDPGQGLRLIYYSQIVNDFQKGDIAEGYSVSREKKESFPLTVTSAQKNPTAFYLCASSIAKGQPQHFGDGTRLSIL.

CDR3 amino acids: CASLGQGGDTQYF. CDR3 sequence (DNA): TGTGCCAGCTTGGGACAGGGGGGAGATACGCAGTATTTT. The rearrangement joins TRBV6-5 to TRBJ2-3; 11 positions agree with TRBD1. Germline CDR1 MNHEY, CDR2 SVGAGI. The V gene end was trimmed by 8 bases and the J gene end by 5 bases; junction bases not matched to a gene: 3. This CDR3 is 13 amino acids long.

The chain carries TRBV18 and TRBJ2-7; tentatively, D is TRBD1 (6 bases). This CDR3 has 14 residues. The V end was cut by 3 bases, the J end by 2 bases, with 11 bases between. Per germline, CDR1 KGHSH and CDR2 LQKENI. The CDR3 region has the DNA TGTGCCAGCTCACCGAGAACAGGGACCTACGAGCAGTACTTC. Translating gives CASSPRTGTYEQYF.

The J gene is TRBJ2-1, the V gene TRBV4-1; 7 nucleotides line up with TRBD2. V was clipped by 2 bases and J by 2 bases; unmatched bases: 3. Germline CDR1 MGHRA, CDR2 YSYEKL. The CDR3 covers 15 residues. The CDR3 here is CASSQLGTTYNEQFF. The CDR3 DNA follows: TGCGCCAGCAGCCAACTGGGGACTACCTACAATGAGCAGTTCTTC.

This chain uses TRBV9 with TRBJ2-6; D gene ambiguous. This CDR3 contains 15 residues. Germline V gene data show CDR1 as SGDLS and CDR2 as YYNGEE. Trimming took off 10 bases at V and 0 bases at J, with 14 bases between the two ends. The CDR3 DNA reads as TGTGCCTCCCTTACTCTCCTCTCTGGGGCCAACGTCCTGACTTTC. Protein product: CASLTLLSGANVLTF. Combining the CDR3 with reference TRBV9 and TRBJ2-6 gives the whole variable domain DSGVTQTPKHLITATGQRVTLRCSPRSGDLSVYWYQQSLDQGLQFLIQYYNGEERAKGNILERFSAQQFPDLHSELNLSSLELGDSALYFCASLTLLSGANVLTFGAGSRLTVL.

The chain couples TRBV19 to TRBJ1-3; TRBD1 matches at 10 bases. The CDR3 contains 13 residues. CDR1 is LNHDA and CDR2 is SQIVND in the germline V gene (reference sequence). J lost 8 bases, V lost 6 bases, and 4 bases had no gene match. The CDR3 sequence is CASSGTGAYTIYF. The CDR3 DNA reads TGTGCCAGTAGCGGGACAGGGGCATACACCATATATTTT.

This sequence joins TRBV18 and TRBJ2-7; 12 bases agree with TRBD1. V shed 4 bases, J shed 5 bases, and the junction held 6 bases outside the gene matches. The CDR3 is 15 amino acids. Germline CDR1 is KGHSH and CDR2 is LQKENI. The CDR3 sequence is CASSRSGTGGHEQYF. The CDR3 bases are TGTGCCAGCTCACGTTCCGGGACAGGGGGCCACGAGCAGTACTTC.

The chain is built from TRBV7-9 and TRBJ1-4, with TRBD1 matching 8 bases. Per the germline V gene, CDR1 is SEHNR and CDR2 is FQNEAQ (reference sequence). The CDR3 is 17 amino acids. J lost 1 base, V lost 5 bases, and 9 bases had no gene match. DNA for the CDR3: TGTGCCAGCAGCCGGGGACAGGCTATGGTAACTAATGAAAAACTGTTTTTT. It yields the protein CASSRGQAMVTNEKLFF.

This sequence joins TRBV19 and TRBJ1-1, with D unclear. The CDR3 sequence is 14 residues long. Trimming stripped 5 bases from V and 2 bases from J, with 12 bases between. The V gene's germline CDR1 is LNHDA and CDR2 SQIVND (reference sequence). The CDR3 is CASSPPGLNTEAFF. CDR3 DNA sequence: TGTGCCAGTAGTCCCCCGGGCCTTAACACTGAAGCTTTCTTT.

The rearrangement links TRBV7-6 to TRBJ1-3; D is perhaps TRBD1 (5 bases). Trimming stripped 3 bases from V and 0 bases from J, with 12 bases between. The CDR3 runs 16 residues. Germline-derived CDR1 and CDR2 are SGHVS and FNYEAQ. CDR3 sequence (DNA): TGTGCCAGCAGCTTCGGGACGGAGAGCTCTGGAAACACCATATATTTT. Translation: CASSFGTESSGNTIYF. Filled out from reference TRBV7-6 and TRBJ1-3, the complete variable domain reads GAGVSQSPRYKVTKRGQDVALRCDPISGHVSLYWYRQALGQGPEFLTYFNYEAQQDKSGLPNDRFSAERPEGSISTLTIQRTEQRDSAMYRCASSFGTESSGNTIYFGEGSWLTVV.

The V gene is TRBV11-2, the J gene TRBJ2-3; TRBD2 matches 11 bases. CDR1 and CDR2 (germline): SGHAT, FQNNGV. This CDR3 contains 17 residues. Trimming took 4 bases from V and 4 from J; bases not matched to a gene: 10. CDR3 bases: TGTGCCAGCAGCTACCCCTTAGCGGGAGGGGTTGCAGATACGCAGTATTTT. Translated, it gives CASSYPLAGGVADTQYF. The entire variable domain, with the rest obtained from reference TRBV11-2 and TRBJ2-3, is as follows: EAGVAQSPRYKIIEKRQSVAFWCNPISGHATLYWYQQILGQGPKLLIQFQNNGVVDDSQLPKDRFSAERLKGVDSTLKIQPAKLEDSAVYLCASSYPLAGGVADTQYFGPGTRLTVL.

A word on this clone: Other DNA sequences in the sample encode the same CDR3. The V gene is TRBV18, the J gene TRBJ2-7, with 7 bases fitting TRBD2. The CDR3 covers 13 residues. Trimming took 3 bases from V and 4 from J; bases not matched to a gene: 3. The germline CDR1 and CDR2 sequences are KGHSH and LQKENI. The CDR3 here is CASSPPGGYEQYF. The CDR3 bases are TGTGCCAGCTCACCCCCGGGGGGATACGAGCAGTACTTC.